Detailed here is one T cell receptor (beta chain). Per the original methods: Amplification of reference gene primers was used by the study to estimate nucleated cell counts. TCRdb's table, derived via immunoSEQ multiplex PCR, lists solely in-frame clones and lacks some. The DNA gave D and trimming, while V, J and clone size come from that table. The table has approximately 70,000 clones, about nine tenths seen once. This CDR3 has 15 residues. In germline, CDR1 is SGHRS, CDR2 YFSETQ. Unmatched junction bases numbered 6, after V lost 4 bases and J lost 3 bases. This sample was taken from a study of blood T cell repertoires in COVID-19. The wider study: Some COVID-19 samples were acute and others convalescent; all came from the United States, Italy and Spain. The analysed material was cDNA or gDNA that came from T cells, B-cell-depleted T cells, or PBMCs.

The chain has TRBV5-1 and TRBJ1-1; 10 positions match TRBD1. The source of this sequence is a woman aged 55-75 years with acute or convalescent COVID-19. The sample comprised peripheral blood. CDR3 protein: CASSKTGGADTEAFF. For the CDR3, the DNA is TGCGCCAGCAGCAAGACAGGGGGCGCGGACACTGAAGCTTTCTTT.